This TCR beta chain is from a study of CD8 T cells in ankylosing spondylitis. Study-level points and caveats: From matched ankylosing spondylitis synovial fluid, disease-linked clones were reportedly recovered at significantly enriched levels. The study identified a TCR beta motif of under ten highly homologous variants that appeared characteristic of ankylosing spondylitis blood.

Points on this clonotype: What it binds is not known.

This CDR3 has 14 residues. V shed 0 bases and J shed 0 bases, with 9 bases lying between them. Germline CDR1 DFQATT, CDR2 SNEGSKA (reference sequence). MiXCR was run by TCRdb on the 5' RACE reads, yielding one entry per CDR3 protein. In the table there are roughly 700,000 distinct CDR3 sequences, roughly 19% of which are singletons. This sequence was found in a male donor with ankylosing spondylitis. The sample taken for sequencing was blood, either unsorted or a sorted T cell fraction (not recorded which). The V and J genes are TRBV20-1 and TRBJ2-7; D gene unclear. The CDR3 loop reads CSARDSMDSYEQYF. CDR3 bases: TGCAGTGCTAGAGATAGTATGGACTCCTACGAGCAGTACTTC.